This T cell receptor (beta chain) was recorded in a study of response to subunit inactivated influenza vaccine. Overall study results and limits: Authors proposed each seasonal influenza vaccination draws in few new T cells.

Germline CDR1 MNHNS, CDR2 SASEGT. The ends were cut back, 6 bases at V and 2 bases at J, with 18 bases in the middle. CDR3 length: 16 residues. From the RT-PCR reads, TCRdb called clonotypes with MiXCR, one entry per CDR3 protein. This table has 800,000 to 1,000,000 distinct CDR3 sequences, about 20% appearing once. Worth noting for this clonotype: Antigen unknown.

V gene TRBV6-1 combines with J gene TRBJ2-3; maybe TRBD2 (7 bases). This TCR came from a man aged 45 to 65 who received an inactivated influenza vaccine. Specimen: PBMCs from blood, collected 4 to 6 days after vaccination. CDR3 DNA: TGTGCCAGCAGCCTCCGGGGGGCAGGGACCACAGATACGCAGTATTTT. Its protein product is CASSLRGAGTTDTQYF.